Shown below are 12 T cell receptor beta chains from a single sample sequenced in a study of blood T cell repertoires in COVID-19. Assay: immunoSEQ multiplex PCR; the TCRdb copy retains only in-frame clones and omits some. The table has more than 200,000 clones, less than 85% seen once; the top ten hold approximately 5%. The specimen sequenced was peripheral blood. These receptors were obtained from a woman at least 80 years old with active or convalescent COVID-19.

This sequence joins TRBV5-4 and TRBJ2-2; TRBD2 matches at 7 bases. The CDR3 covers 15 residues. The V gene end was trimmed by 2 bases and the J gene end by 1 base; junction bases not matched to a gene: 2. Germline assignment: CDR1 SGHNT and CDR2 YYREEE (reference sequence). In nucleotides, the CDR3 is TGTGCCAGCAGCTTCACTAGCGTGAACACCGGGGAGCTGTTTTTT. Translating gives CASSFTSVNTGELFF.

This clone has only one observation. The gene calls are TRBV28 and TRBJ2-2; a possible D gene is TRBD1 (6 bases). Per germline, CDR1 MDHEN and CDR2 SYDVKM. The CDR3 totals 16 residues. Deletions cut 2 bases from V and 4 bases from J, with 14 bases between. CDR3: CASSLGNRVSTGELFF. The CDR3 region has the DNA TGTGCCAGCAGTTTAGGTAACAGGGTTTCCACCGGGGAGCTGTTTTTT.

The table lists this clone with a count of one. The V and J genes are TRBV24-1 and TRBJ2-1; TRBD2 agrees at 11 bases. The junction had 9 bases not matched to a gene; V was cut back by 9 bases and J by 0 bases. The CDR3 is made up of 17 amino acids. Germline-derived CDR1 and CDR2 are KGHDR and SFDVKD. The CDR3 reads CATEGGSGRASYNEQFF. In DNA form, the CDR3 reads TGTGCCACCGAGGGGGGTAGCGGGAGGGCCTCCTACAATGAGCAGTTCTTC.

The rearrangement joins TRBV27 to TRBJ2-5; 11 bases are a match to TRBD2. The CDR3 has 15 residues. CDR1 MNHEY and CDR2 SMNVEV come from the germline V gene (reference sequence). V shed 5 bases, J shed 2 bases, and the junction held 4 bases outside the gene matches. CDR3 sequence (DNA): TGTGCCAGCAGTCAAAGACTAGCGGGGCAAGAGACCCAGTACTTC. As protein: CASSQRLAGQETQYF.

CDR3 protein: CASSPEALAGASGELFF. The CDR3 DNA reads TGTGCCAGCTCACCAGAGGCGTTAGCGGGAGCATCCGGGGAGCTGTTTTTT. The chain links TRBV18 to TRBJ2-2, with TRBD2 matching over 9 bases. Trimming took 2 bases from V and 6 from J; bases not matched to a gene: 10. CDR1 is KGHSH and CDR2 is LQKENI in the germline V gene. The CDR3 covers 17 residues.

This clone showed up just once. CDR3 loop: CASSGLAGGPRYYEQYF. The CDR3 nucleotides read TGTGCCAGCAGTGGACTAGCGGGAGGGCCCCGTTACTACGAGCAGTACTTC. V and J are TRBV27 and TRBJ2-7, with TRBD2 identical over 15 bases. Looked up from germline, CDR1 is MNHEY and CDR2 is SMNVEV (reference sequence). Unmatched junction bases numbered 8, after V lost 5 bases and J lost 3 bases. This CDR3 has 17 amino acids.

The CDR3 loop is CASSPQPQGSGPEAFF. In DNA, the CDR3 is TGCGCCAGCAGCCCCCAACCTCAGGGGAGCGGCCCTGAAGCTTTCTTT. The chain links TRBV5-1 to TRBJ1-1, with D possibly being TRBD1 (6 bases). Trimming took 4 bases from V and 6 from J, leaving 22 bases between them. The CDR3 sequence is 16 residues long. From germline, CDR1 is SGHRS and CDR2 YFSETQ.

The chain has TRBV6-2 or TRBV6-3 and TRBJ1-2; 7 bases match TRBD1. Germline V gives CDR1 MNHEY, CDR2 SVGEGT. The CDR3 extends over 13 amino acids. J lost 2 bases, V lost 6 bases, and 3 bases had no gene match. The CDR3 is CASSATGNYGYTF. In DNA form, the CDR3 reads TGTGCCAGCAGCGCGACAGGGAACTATGGCTACACCTTC.

V usage is TRBV28 and J usage is TRBJ2-7; 11 bases map to TRBD1. CDR1 is MDHEN, CDR2 SYDVKM, per germline. V was pared by 2 bases and J by 7 bases, with 4 bases of the junction left unmatched. The CDR3 length is 14 residues. The chain's CDR3 is CASSLGTGGLEQYF. CDR3 bases: TGTGCCAGCAGTTTAGGGACAGGGGGGTTAGAGCAGTACTTC.

The CDR3 DNA reads TGTGCCAGCAGCTCGGACAGGTACGAGCAGTACTTC. This codes for CASSSDRYEQYF. The chain employs TRBV5-4 and TRBJ2-7, with 7 nucleotides matching TRBD1. V lost 3 bases, J lost 4 bases, and 1 base stayed unmatched. CDR3 size: 12 residues. Germline V gene lookup returns CDR1 SGHNT and CDR2 YYREEE (reference sequence).

The chain joins TRBV18 to TRBJ2-3, with 7 nucleotides matching TRBD2. The ends lost 0 bases at V and 0 bases at J; junction bases unmatched: 0. The germline CDR1 and CDR2 sequences are KGHSH and LQKENI. This CDR3 has 15 residues. The CDR3 is CASSPPGGSTDTQYF. Written as DNA, the CDR3 is TGTGCCAGCTCACCACCGGGAGGGAGCACAGATACGCAGTATTTT.

This clone has a single count. This sequence joins TRBV12-5 and TRBJ2-1; TRBD1 matches 8 bases. Unmatched junction bases numbered 10, after V lost 6 bases and J lost 3 bases. Germline CDR1 LGHNT, CDR2 FRNRAP. The CDR3 runs to 16 residues. The CDR3 DNA follows: TGTGCTAGTGGCCCCGACAGGGGTAGTGGCTACAATGAGCAGTTCTTC. As protein: CASGPDRGSGYNEQFF.